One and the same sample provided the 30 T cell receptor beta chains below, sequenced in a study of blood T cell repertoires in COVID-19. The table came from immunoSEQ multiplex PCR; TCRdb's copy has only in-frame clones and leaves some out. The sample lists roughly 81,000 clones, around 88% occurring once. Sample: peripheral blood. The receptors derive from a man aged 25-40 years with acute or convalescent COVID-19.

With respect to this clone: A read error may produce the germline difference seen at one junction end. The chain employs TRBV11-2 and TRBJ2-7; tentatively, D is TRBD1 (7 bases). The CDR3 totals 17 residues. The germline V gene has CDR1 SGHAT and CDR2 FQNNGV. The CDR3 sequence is CASSANFRGRSSYGQYF. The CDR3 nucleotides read TGTGCCAGCAGCGCCAATTTCAGGGGGAGGAGCTCCTACGGGCAGTACTTC.

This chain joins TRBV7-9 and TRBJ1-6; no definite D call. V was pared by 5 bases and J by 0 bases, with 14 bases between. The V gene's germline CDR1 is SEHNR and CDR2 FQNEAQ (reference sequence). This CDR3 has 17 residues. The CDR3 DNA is TGTGCCAGCAGCCCTTCTTCGGCGGGCTCCTATAATTCACCCCTCCACTTT. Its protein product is CASSPSSAGSYNSPLHF.

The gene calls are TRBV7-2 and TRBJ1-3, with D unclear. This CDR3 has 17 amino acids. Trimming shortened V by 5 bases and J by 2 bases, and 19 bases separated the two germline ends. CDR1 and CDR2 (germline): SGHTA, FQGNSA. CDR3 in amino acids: CASSRAVYTETGNTIYF. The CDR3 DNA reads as TGTGCCAGCAGCCGCGCCGTGTATACAGAAACTGGAAACACCATATATTTT.

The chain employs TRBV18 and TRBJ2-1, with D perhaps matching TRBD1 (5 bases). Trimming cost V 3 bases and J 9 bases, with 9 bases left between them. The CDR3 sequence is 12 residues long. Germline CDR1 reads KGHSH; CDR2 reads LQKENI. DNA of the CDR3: TGTGCCAGCTCACCGGGAACAGGTGAGCAGTTCTTC. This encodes CASSPGTGEQFF.

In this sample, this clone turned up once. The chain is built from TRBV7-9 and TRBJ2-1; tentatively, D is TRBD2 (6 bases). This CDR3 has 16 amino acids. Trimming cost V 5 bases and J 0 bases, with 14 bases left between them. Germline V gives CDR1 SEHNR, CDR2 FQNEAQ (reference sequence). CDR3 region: CASSPQGGSSYNEQFF. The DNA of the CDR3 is TGTGCCAGCAGCCCCCAAGGAGGGAGCTCCTACAATGAGCAGTTCTTC.

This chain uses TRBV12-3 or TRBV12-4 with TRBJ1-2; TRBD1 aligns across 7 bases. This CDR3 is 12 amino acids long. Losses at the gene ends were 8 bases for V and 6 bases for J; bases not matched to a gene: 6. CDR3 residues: CASEGAQDGYTF. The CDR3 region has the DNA TGTGCCAGCGAGGGGGCGCAGGATGGCTACACCTTC.

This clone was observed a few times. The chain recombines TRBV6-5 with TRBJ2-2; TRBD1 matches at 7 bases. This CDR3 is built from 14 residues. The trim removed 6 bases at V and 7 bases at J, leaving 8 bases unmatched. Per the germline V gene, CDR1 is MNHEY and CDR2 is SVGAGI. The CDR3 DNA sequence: TGTGCCAGCAGACTTACAGGGGAAAACGGGGAGCTGTTTTTT. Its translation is CASRLTGENGELFF.

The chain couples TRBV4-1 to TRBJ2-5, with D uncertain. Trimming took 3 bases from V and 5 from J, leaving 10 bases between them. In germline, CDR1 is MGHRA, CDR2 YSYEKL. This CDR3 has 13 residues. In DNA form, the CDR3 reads TGCGCCAGCAGCCAGGGCCGGATCGAGACCCAGTACTTC. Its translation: CASSQGRIETQYF.

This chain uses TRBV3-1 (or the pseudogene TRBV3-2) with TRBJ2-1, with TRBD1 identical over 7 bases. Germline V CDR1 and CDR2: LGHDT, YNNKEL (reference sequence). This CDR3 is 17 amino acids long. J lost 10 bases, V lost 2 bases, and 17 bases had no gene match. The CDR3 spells CASSQQYLGQWEREQFF. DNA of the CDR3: TGTGCCAGCAGCCAACAATACCTGGGACAGTGGGAGCGAGAGCAGTTCTTC.

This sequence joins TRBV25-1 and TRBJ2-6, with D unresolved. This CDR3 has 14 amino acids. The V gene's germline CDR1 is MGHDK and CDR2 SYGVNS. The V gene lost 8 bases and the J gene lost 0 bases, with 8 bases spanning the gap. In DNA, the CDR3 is TGTGCCAGCGTTTATAACTCTGGGGCCAACGTCCTGACTTTC. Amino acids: CASVYNSGANVLTF.

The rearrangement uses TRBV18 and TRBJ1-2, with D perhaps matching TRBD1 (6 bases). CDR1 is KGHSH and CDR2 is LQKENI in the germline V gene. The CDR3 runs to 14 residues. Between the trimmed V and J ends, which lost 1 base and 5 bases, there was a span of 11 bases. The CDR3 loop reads CASSPLGQGYGYTF. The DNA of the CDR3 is TGTGCCAGCTCACCACTTGGCCAGGGGTATGGCTACACCTTC.

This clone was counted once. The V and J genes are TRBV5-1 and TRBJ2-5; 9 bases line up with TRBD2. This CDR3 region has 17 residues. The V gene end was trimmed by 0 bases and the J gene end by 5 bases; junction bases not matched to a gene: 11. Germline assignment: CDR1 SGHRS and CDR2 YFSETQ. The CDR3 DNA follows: TGCGCCAGCAGCTTGGTACTAGCGGGCGGGAAGCGGGAGACCCAGTACTTC. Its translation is CASSLVLAGGKRETQYF.

For the CDR3, the DNA is TGCAGTGCTAGTTCGCTAGCGGGAGGGCTGGGCAATGAGCAGTTCTTC. This sequence encodes CSASSLAGGLGNEQFF. The chain recombines TRBV20-1 with TRBJ2-1, with 12 bases fitting TRBD2. The CDR3 contains 16 residues. CDR1 is DFQATT and CDR2 is SNEGSKA in the germline V gene (reference sequence). The junction had 9 bases not matched to a gene; V was cut back by 3 bases and J by 6 bases.

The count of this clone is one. The CDR3 is CASSIWHTYEQYF. CDR3 nucleotides: TGTGCCAGTAGTATATGGCACACCTACGAGCAGTACTTC. The rearrangement joins TRBV19 to TRBJ2-7, with D hard to call. There are 13 residues in the CDR3. Trimming removed 2 bases at V and 2 bases at J, with 7 bases between. CDR1 LNHDA and CDR2 SQIVND come from the germline V gene (reference sequence).

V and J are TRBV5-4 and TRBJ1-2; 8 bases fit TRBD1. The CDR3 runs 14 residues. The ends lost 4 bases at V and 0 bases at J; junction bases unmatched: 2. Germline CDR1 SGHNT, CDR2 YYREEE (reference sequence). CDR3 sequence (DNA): TGTGCCAGCAGCCGGGACAGGACTAACTATGGCTACACCTTC. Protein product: CASSRDRTNYGYTF.

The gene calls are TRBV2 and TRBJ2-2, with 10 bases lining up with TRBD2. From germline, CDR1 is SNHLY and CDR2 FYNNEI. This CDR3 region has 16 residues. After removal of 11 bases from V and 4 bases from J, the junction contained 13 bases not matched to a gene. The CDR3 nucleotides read TGTGCCGTGGGGGTTAGCGGGAGGAATGTCACCGGGGAGCTGTTTTTT. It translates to CAVGVSGRNVTGELFF.

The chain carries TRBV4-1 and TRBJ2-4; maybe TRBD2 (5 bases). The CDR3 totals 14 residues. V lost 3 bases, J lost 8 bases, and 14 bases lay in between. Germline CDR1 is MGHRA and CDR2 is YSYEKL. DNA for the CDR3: TGCGCCAGCAGCCAGAACAGAGGGCGGGACATTCAGTACTTC. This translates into CASSQNRGRDIQYF.

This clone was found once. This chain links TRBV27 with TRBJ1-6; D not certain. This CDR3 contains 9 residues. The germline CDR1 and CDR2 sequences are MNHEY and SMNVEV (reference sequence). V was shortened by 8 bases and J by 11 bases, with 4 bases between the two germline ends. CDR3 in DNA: TGTGCCAGCGGCACACCCCTCCACTTT. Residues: CASGTPLHF.

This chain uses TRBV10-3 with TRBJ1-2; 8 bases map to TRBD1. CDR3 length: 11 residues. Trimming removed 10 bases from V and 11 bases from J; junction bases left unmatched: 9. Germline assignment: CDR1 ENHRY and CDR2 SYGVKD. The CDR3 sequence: CATGTGLGYTF. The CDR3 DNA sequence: TGTGCCACGGGGACAGGCCTGGGGTACACCTTC.

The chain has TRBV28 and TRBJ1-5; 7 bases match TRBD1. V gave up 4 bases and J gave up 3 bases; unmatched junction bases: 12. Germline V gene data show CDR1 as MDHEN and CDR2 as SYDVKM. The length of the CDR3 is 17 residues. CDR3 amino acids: CASSSPGTEKPNQPQHF. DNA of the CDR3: TGTGCCAGCAGTTCGCCCGGGACAGAAAAACCCAATCAGCCCCAGCATTTT.

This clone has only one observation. The CDR3 coding sequence is TGTGCCTGGAGTGTAGATACTACCTACAATGAGCAGTTCTTC. Protein product: CAWSVDTTYNEQFF. This rearrangement joins TRBV30 to TRBJ2-1; the D is unclear. Germline loops: CDR1 GTSNPN, CDR2 SVGIG (reference sequence). Trimming cost V 0 bases and J 2 bases, with 8 bases left between them. CDR3 length: 14 residues.

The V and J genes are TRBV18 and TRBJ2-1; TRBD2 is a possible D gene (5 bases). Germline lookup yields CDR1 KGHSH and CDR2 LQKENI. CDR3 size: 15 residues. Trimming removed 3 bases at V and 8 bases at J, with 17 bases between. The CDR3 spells CASSPPRPGYDEQFF. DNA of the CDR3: TGTGCCAGCTCACCGCCCCGCCCGGGGTACGATGAGCAGTTCTTC.

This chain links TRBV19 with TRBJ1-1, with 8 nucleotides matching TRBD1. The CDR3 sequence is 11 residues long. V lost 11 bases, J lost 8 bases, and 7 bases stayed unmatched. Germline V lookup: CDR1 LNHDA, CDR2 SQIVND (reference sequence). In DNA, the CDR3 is TGTGCCGCAAAAACAGGGGGGGAAGCTTTCTTT. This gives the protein CAAKTGGEAFF.

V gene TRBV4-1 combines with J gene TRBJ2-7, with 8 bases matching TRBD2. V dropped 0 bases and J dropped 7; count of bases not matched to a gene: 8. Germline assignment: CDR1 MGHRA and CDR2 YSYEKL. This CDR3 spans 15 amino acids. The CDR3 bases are TGCGCCAGCAGCCAAGAGTCGGGAGGGCTTATAGAGCAGTACTTC. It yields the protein CASSQESGGLIEQYF.

CDR3 coding DNA: TGTGCCAGCAGCGGGACAGCGGAGACCCAGTACTTC. Protein product: CASSGTAETQYF. The chain combines TRBV5-6 with TRBJ2-5, with 7 nucleotides matching TRBD1. The CDR3 spans 12 residues. Trimming removed 4 bases from V and 5 bases from J; junction bases left unmatched: 2. Germline assignment: CDR1 SGHDT and CDR2 YYEEEE. The whole variable domain, filled in from reference TRBV5-6 and TRBJ2-5, reads DAGVTQSPTHLIKTRGQQVTLRCSPKSGHDTVSWYQQALGQGPQFIFQYYEEEERQRGNFPDRFSGHQFPNYSSELNVNALLLGDSALYLCASSGTAETQYFGPGTRLLVL.

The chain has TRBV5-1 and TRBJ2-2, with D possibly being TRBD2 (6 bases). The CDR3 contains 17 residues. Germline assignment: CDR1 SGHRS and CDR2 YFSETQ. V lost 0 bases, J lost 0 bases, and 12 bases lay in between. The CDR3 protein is CASSLASSGANTGELFF. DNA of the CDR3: TGCGCCAGCAGCTTGGCCAGTAGCGGAGCGAACACCGGGGAGCTGTTTTTT.

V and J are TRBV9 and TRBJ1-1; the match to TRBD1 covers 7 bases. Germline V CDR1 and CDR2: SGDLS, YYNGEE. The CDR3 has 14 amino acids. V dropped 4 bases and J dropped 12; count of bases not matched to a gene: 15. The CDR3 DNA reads TGTGCCAGCAGCCCCGGGACAGCCCAAAGGTTAACTTTCTTT. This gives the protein CASSPGTAQRLTFF.

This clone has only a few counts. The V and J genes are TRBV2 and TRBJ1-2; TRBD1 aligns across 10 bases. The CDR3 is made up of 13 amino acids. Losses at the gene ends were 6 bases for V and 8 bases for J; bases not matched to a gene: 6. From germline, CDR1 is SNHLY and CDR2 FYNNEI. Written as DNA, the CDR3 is TGTGCCAGCAGACGACAGGGGGCGGAGGGCTACACCTTC. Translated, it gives CASRRQGAEGYTF. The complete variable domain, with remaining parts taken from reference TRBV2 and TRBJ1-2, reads EPEVTQTPSHQVTQMGQEVILRCVPISNHLYFYWYRQILGQKVEFLVSFYNNEISEKSEIFDDQFSVERPDGSNFTLKIRSTKLEDSAMYFCASRRQGAEGYTFGSGTRLTVV.

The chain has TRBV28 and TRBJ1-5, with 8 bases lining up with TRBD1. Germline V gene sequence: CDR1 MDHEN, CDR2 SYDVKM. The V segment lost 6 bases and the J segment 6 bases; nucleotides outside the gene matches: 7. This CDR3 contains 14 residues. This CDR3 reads CASSGQGLTQPQHF. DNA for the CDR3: TGTGCCAGCAGCGGACAGGGATTGACTCAGCCCCAGCATTTT.

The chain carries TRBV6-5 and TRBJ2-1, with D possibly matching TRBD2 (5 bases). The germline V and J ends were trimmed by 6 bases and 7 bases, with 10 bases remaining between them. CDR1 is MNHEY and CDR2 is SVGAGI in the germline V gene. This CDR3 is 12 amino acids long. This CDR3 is CASSPRENEQFF. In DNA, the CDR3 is TGTGCCAGCAGCCCCCGGGAAAATGAGCAGTTCTTC.